The T cell receptor beta chain under discussion was sequenced for a study of cytomegalovirus exposure and HLA in healthy donors. The CDR3 contains 15 residues. Germline loops: CDR1 SGHTA, CDR2 FQGTGA. V was pared by 5 bases and J by 6 bases, with 13 bases of the junction left unmatched. Overall study results and limits: Researchers counted 150 to 200 TCR beta chains as cytomegalovirus-associated.

Points on this clone: The antigen remains undetermined.

Both 60 Vbeta primers and 13 Jbeta primers went into the PCR. TCRdb keeps only in-frame clones here, not all; method: immunoSEQ multiplex PCR. Here the sample spans over 110,000 clones, 82% being singletons. This chain links TRBV7-3 with TRBJ2-7; 7 nucleotides match TRBD1. Input material: PBMCs. The clonotype originates from a male donor in good health and CMV-seronegative. DNA of the CDR3: TGTGCCAGCAGCCCGACAGGGTCCGGGGTTAGCGAGCAGTACTTC. Amino acids: CASSPTGSGVSEQYF.